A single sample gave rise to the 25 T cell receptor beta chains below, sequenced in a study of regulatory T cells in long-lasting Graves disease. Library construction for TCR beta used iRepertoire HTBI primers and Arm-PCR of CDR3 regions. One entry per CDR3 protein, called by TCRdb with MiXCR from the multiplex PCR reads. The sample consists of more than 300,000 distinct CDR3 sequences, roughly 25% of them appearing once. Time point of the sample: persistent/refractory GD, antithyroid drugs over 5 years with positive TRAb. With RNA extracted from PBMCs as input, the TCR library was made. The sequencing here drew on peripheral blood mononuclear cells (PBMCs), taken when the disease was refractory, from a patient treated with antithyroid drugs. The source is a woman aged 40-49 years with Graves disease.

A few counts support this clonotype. CDR3 in amino acids: CASSGGDRGLKRPPTNEKLFF. The CDR3 nucleotides read TGTGCCAGCAGCGGGGGGGACAGGGGGCTAAAACGCCCCCCAACTAATGAAAAACTGTTTTTT. V and J are TRBV7-2 and TRBJ1-4, with TRBD1 matching over 12 bases. Germline lookup yields CDR1 SGHTA and CDR2 FQGNSA. This CDR3 has 21 residues. Trimming took 5 bases from V and 0 from J; bases not matched to a gene: 16.

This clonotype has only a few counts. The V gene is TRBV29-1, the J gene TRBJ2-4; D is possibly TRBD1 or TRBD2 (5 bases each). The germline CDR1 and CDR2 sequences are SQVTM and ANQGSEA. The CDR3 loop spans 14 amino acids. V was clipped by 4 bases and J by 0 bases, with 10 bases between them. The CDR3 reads CSVALGGAKNIQYF. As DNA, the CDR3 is TGCAGCGTTGCCCTTGGGGGAGCCAAAAACATTCAGTACTTC.

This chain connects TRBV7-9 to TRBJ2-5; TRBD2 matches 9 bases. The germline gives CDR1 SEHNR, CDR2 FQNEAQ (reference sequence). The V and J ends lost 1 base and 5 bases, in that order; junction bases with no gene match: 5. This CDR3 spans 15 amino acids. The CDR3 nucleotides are TGTGCCAGCAGCTTAGTCGGGACTAGCAGGGAGACCCAGTACTTC. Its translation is CASSLVGTSRETQYF.

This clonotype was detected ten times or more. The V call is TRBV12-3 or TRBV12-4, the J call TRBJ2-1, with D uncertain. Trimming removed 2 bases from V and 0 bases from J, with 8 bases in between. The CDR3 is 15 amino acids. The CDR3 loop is CASSLKDSSYNEQFF. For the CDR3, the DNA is TGTGCCAGCAGTTTAAAGGATAGCTCCTACAATGAGCAGTTCTTC.

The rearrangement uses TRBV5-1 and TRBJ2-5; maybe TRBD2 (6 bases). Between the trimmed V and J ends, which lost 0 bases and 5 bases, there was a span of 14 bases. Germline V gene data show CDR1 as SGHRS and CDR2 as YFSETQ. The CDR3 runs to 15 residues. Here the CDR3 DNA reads TGCGCCAGCAGCTTGGCCGGGACTCCTCATGAGACCCAGTACTTC. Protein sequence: CASSLAGTPHETQYF.

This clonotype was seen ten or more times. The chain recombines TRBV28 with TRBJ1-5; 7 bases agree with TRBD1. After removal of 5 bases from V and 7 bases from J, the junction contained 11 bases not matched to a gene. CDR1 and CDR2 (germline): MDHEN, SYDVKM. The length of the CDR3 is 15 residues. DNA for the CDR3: TGTGCCAGCAGTATGTCGGACAGGAGGGGACAGCCCCAGCATTTT. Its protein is CASSMSDRRGQPQHF. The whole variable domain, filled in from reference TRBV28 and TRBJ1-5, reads DVKVTQSSRYLVKRTGEKVFLECVQDMDHENMFWYRQDPGLGLRLIYFSYDVKMKEKGDIPEGYSVSREKKERFSLILESASTNQTSMYLCASSMSDRRGQPQHFGDGTRLSIL.

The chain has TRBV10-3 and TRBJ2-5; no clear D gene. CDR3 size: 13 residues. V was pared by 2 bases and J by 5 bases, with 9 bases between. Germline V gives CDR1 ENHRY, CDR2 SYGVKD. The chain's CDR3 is CAISEVPQETQYF. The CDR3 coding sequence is TGTGCCATCAGTGAGGTCCCGCAGGAGACCCAGTACTTC.

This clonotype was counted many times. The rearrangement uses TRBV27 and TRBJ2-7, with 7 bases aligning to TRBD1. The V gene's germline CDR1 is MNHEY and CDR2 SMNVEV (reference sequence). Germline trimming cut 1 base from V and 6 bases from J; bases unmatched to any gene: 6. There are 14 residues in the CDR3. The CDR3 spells CASSLFWQGVEQYF. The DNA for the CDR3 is TGTGCCAGCAGTTTATTTTGGCAGGGGGTCGAGCAGTACTTC.

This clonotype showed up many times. The chain's CDR3 is CASISGQGENEQYF. The CDR3 nucleotides read TGTGCCAGCATCTCGGGACAGGGGGAAAACGAGCAGTACTTC. This chain links TRBV28 with TRBJ2-7; 11 nucleotides agree with TRBD1. There are 14 residues in the CDR3. The germline gives CDR1 MDHEN, CDR2 SYDVKM. Trimming cost V 7 bases and J 5 bases; bases outside gene matches: 7.

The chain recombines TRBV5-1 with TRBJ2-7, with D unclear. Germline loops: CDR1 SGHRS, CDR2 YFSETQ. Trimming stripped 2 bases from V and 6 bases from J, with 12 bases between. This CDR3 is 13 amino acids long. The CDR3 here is CASSFSTAGEQYF. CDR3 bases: TGCGCCAGCAGCTTTAGTACAGCCGGCGAGCAGTACTTC. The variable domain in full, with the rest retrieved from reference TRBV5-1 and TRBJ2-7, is KAGVTQTPRYLIKTRGQQVTLSCSPISGHRSVSWYQQTPGQGLQFLFEYFSETQRNKGNFPGRFSGRQFSNSRSEMNVSTLELGDSALYLCASSFSTAGEQYFGPGTRLTVT.

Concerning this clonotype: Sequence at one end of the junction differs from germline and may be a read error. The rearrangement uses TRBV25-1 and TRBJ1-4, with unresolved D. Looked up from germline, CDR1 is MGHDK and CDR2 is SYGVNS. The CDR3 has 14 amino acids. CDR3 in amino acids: CASSNGRLNEELFF. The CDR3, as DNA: TGTGCCAGCAGCAACGGACGGCTTAATGAAGAACTGTTTTTT.

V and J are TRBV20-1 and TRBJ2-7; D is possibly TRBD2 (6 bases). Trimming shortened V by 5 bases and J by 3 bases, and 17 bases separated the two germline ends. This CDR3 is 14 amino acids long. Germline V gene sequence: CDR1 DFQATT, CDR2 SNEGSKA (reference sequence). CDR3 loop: CSAPRLVLGYEQYF. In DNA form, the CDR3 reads TGCAGTGCTCCTAGACTAGTTTTGGGCTACGAGCAGTACTTC.

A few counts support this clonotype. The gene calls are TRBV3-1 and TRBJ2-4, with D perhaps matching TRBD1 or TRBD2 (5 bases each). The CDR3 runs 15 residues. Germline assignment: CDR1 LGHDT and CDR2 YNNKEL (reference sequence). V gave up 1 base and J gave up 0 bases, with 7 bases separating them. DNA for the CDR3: TGTGCCAGCAGCCAAGGGGACCTAGCCAAAAACATTCAGTACTTC. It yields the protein CASSQGDLAKNIQYF.

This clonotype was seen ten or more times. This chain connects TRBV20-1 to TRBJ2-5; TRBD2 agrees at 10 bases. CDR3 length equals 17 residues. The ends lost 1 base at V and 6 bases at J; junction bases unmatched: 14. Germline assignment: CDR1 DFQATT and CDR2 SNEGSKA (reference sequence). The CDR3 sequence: CSARGSEASGSLKTQYF. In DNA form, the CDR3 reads TGCAGTGCTAGAGGAAGTGAGGCTAGCGGGAGTCTAAAGACCCAGTACTTC.

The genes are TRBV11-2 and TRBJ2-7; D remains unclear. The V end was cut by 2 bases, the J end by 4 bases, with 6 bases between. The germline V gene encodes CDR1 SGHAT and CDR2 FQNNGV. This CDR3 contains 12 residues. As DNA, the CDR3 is TGTGCCAGCAGCTTAAAGCCGTACGAGCAGTACTTC. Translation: CASSLKPYEQYF.

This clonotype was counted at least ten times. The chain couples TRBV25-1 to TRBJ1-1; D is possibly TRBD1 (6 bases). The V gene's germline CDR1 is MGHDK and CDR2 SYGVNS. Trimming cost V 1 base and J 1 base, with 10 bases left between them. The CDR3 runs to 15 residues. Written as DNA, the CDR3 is TGTGCCAGCAGTGAATCCTGGACAGAGAACACTGAAGCTTTCTTT. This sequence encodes CASSESWTENTEAFF.

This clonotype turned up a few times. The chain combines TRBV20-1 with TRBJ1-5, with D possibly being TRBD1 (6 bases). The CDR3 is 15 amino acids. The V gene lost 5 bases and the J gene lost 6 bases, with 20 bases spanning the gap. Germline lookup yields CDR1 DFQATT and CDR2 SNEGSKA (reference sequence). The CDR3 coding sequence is TGCAGTGCTCCCGACCAGGGGAAAGGAGGTCAGCCCCAGCATTTT. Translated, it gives CSAPDQGKGGQPQHF.

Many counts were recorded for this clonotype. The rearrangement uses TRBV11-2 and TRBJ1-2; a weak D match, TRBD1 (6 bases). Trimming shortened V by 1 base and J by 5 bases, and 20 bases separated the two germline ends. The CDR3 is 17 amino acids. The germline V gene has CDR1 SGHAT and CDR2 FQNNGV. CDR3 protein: CASSLAPEAGVQYGYTF. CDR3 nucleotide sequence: TGTGCCAGCAGCTTAGCCCCCGAGGCAGGGGTTCAGTATGGCTACACCTTC.

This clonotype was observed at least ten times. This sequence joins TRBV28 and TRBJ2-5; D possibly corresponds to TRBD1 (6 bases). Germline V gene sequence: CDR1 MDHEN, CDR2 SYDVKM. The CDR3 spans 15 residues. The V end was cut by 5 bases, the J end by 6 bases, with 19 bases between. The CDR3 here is CASSKSRGRGQTQYF. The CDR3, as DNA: TGTGCCAGCAGTAAAAGTCGGGGCAGGGGACAGACCCAGTACTTC. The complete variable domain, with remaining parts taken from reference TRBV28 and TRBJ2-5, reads DVKVTQSSRYLVKRTGEKVFLECVQDMDHENMFWYRQDPGLGLRLIYFSYDVKMKEKGDIPEGYSVSREKKERFSLILESASTNQTSMYLCASSKSRGRGQTQYFGPGTRLLVL.

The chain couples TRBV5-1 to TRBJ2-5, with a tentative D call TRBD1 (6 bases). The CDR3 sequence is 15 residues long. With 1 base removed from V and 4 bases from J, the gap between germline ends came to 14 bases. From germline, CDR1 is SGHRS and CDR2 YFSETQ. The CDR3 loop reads CASSLNTGSGETQYF. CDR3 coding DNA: TGCGCCAGCAGCTTGAATACAGGGTCAGGAGAGACCCAGTACTTC.

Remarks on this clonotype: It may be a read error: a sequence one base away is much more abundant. In nucleotides, the CDR3 is TGTGCCACCAGCAAAAAACCAGGGGCGAAGGAGGCCCAGTACTTC. The encoded protein is CATSKKPGAKEAQYF. The chain is built from TRBV15 and TRBJ2-5, with D possibly being TRBD1 (6 bases). CDR1 and CDR2 (germline): LNHNV, YYDKDF (reference sequence). The germline V and J ends were trimmed by 4 bases and 9 bases, with 21 bases remaining between them. This CDR3 spans 15 amino acids.

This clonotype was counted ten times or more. DNA for the CDR3: TGTGCCAGCAGCCTGCGGACAGGCGTGAACACTGAAGCTTTCTTT. Residues: CASSLRTGVNTEAFF. The rearrangement uses TRBV13 and TRBJ1-1, with 7 bases that match TRBD1. The CDR3 is 15 residues long. V shed 5 bases and J 0 bases; nucleotides not matched to a gene: 6. Germline V CDR1 and CDR2: PRHDT, FYEKMQ (reference sequence).

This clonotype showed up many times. The CDR3 region is CASSLTSGTYEQYF. The CDR3 DNA reads as TGTGCCAGCAGCTTAACTAGCGGGACCTACGAGCAGTACTTC. The chain has TRBV11-2 and TRBJ2-7; 10 positions match TRBD2. V trimming: 2 bases; J trimming: 2 bases; junction bases outside the gene matches: 0. Germline V gene data show CDR1 as SGHAT and CDR2 as FQNNGV. This CDR3 spans 14 amino acids.

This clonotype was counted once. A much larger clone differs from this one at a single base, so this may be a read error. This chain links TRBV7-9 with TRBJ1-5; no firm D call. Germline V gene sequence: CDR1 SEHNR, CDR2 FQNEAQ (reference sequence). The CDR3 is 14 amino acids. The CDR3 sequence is CAGSLVGLGQPQHF. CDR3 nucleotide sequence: TGTGCCGGCAGCTTAGTAGGGTTAGGCCAGCCCCAGCATTTT.

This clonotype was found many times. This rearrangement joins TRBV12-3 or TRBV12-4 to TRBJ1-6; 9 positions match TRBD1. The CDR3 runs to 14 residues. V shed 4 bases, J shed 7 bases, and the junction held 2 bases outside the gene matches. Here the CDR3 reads CASSSDRGNSPLHF. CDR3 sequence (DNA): TGTGCCAGCAGTTCGGACAGGGGCAATTCACCCCTCCACTTT.